Listed here are 17 T cell receptor beta chains from one sample, sequenced in a study of graft-versus-host responses after intestinal transplantation. Only in-frame clones appear in the TCRdb table, and some are missing; sequencing was by immunoSEQ multiplex PCR. The sample yields 99,000 or so clones, around 88% seen once. This specimen consisted of PBMCs, obtained 255 days after intestinal transplant. These receptor sequences come from a human patient who received an intestinal transplant, so some T cells may come from the graft donor.

About this clone itself: At the DNA level, this CDR3 is encoded by other sequences in the same sample as well. V is TRBV7-9 and J is TRBJ1-1; 8 nucleotides align to TRBD1. CDR3 length equals 13 residues. Germline CDR1 SEHNR, CDR2 FQNEAQ (reference sequence). Trimming removed 2 bases from V and 5 bases from J; junction bases left unmatched: 1. The CDR3 region is CASSLQGATEAFF. CDR3 in DNA: TGTGCCAGCAGCTTACAGGGGGCAACTGAAGCTTTCTTT.

This clone showed up just a few times. The sample holds other DNA sequences that translate to the same CDR3. The CDR3: CASSLGQGGTEAFF. CDR3 DNA: TGCGCCAGCAGCTTGGGACAGGGGGGCACTGAAGCTTTCTTT. The chain carries TRBV5-1 and TRBJ1-1; TRBD1 matches at 9 bases. V trimming: 0 bases; J trimming: 4 bases; junction bases outside the gene matches: 1. The germline V gene encodes CDR1 SGHRS and CDR2 YFSETQ. The CDR3 totals 14 residues.

This sequence joins TRBV4-2 and TRBJ1-5, with D possibly TRBD1 on 5 matching bases. In germline, CDR1 is LGHNA, CDR2 YNFKEQ. Trimming stripped 0 bases from V and 3 bases from J, with 12 bases between. CDR3 size: 16 residues. CDR3 region: CASSQDPGRNNQPQHF. DNA for the CDR3: TGTGCCAGCAGCCAAGACCCGGGACGGAACAATCAGCCCCAGCATTTT.

To note about this clone: The junction shows a germline mismatch at one end, possibly a read error. The chain is built from TRBV7-7 and TRBJ2-2, with 9 positions matching TRBD2. This CDR3 is built from 16 residues. In germline, CDR1 is SSHAT, CDR2 FNYEAQ (reference sequence). CDR3: CASSFGTSLYTGELFF. For the CDR3, the DNA is TGTGCTAGCAGCTTCGGGACTAGCTTGTACACCGGGGAGCTGTTTTTT. The full variable domain, completed using reference TRBV7-7 and TRBJ2-2, is GAGVSQSPRYKVTKRGQDVTLRCDPISSHATLYWYQQALGQGPEFLTYFNYEAQPDKSGLPSDRFSAERPEGSISTLTIQRTEQRDSAMYRCASSFGTSLYTGELFFGEGSRLTVL.

The chain couples TRBV5-1 to TRBJ1-4; TRBD1 is a possible D gene (6 bases). Judging by the DNA end, TRBJ2-2 fits better; the J call may be wrong. CDR1 is SGHRS and CDR2 is YFSETQ in the germline V gene. This CDR3 is built from 14 residues. The DNA of the CDR3 is TGCGCCAGCAGCTCGGTAGGGGGTCGAAGGGAGCTGTTTTTT. This gives the protein CASSSVGGRRELFF.

This clone was observed a few times. This sequence joins TRBV5-6 and TRBJ2-2, with 12 positions matching TRBD2. This CDR3 comprises 16 residues. Germline V CDR1 and CDR2: SGHDT, YYEEEE. V trimming: 4 bases; J trimming: 5 bases; junction bases outside the gene matches: 6. The CDR3 DNA sequence: TGTGCCAGCAGCGCCCCCGGACTAGCGGGGACCGGGGAGCTGTTTTTT. Its translation is CASSAPGLAGTGELFF.

The chain links TRBV28 to TRBJ2-3, with D uncertain. V lost 0 bases to trimming and J lost 0 bases, with 7 bases between them. This CDR3 has 15 amino acids. Germline loops: CDR1 MDHEN, CDR2 SYDVKM. The CDR3 nucleotides read TGTGCCAGCAGTTTATGGGCACTTAGCACAGATACGCAGTATTTT. Translating it yields CASSLWALSTDTQYF.

As to this clone: A read error is likely, as this CDR3 ends without the conserved phenylalanine or tryptophan. CDR3 sequence: CASREAGGNTEAFL. CDR3 bases: TGTGCCAGCAGGGAGGCAGGGGGGAACACTGAAGCTTTCCTT. The genes are TRBV7-6 and TRBJ1-1; TRBD1 matches 7 bases. V was clipped by 6 bases and J by 1 base; unmatched bases: 5. The germline V gene has CDR1 SGHVS and CDR2 FNYEAQ. The CDR3 extends over 14 amino acids.

V usage is TRBV5-1 and J usage is TRBJ2-1; TRBD2 matches at 9 bases. V lost 1 base, J lost 9 bases, and 8 bases stayed unmatched. There are 15 residues in the CDR3. CDR1 and CDR2 from the germline V gene are SGHRS and YFSETQ. CDR3 in amino acids: CASSLWSGGPGEQFF. The CDR3 DNA is TGCGCCAGCAGCTTGTGGAGCGGGGGGCCGGGTGAGCAGTTCTTC.

The V gene is TRBV13, the J gene TRBJ2-5, with TRBD2 matching over 9 bases. The CDR3 length is 17 residues. Germline V gene data show CDR1 as PRHDT and CDR2 as FYEKMQ (reference sequence). J was trimmed by 5 bases and V by 5 bases; bases with no gene match: 15. CDR3 protein: CASSGNGRGGAQETQYF. The CDR3 DNA sequence: TGTGCCAGCAGCGGGAATGGGCGCGGGGGGGCACAGGAGACCCAGTACTTC.

The chain links TRBV18 to TRBJ2-3; 8 bases are shared with TRBD2. The V gene's germline CDR1 is KGHSH and CDR2 LQKENI. Germline trimming cut 2 bases from V and 6 bases from J; bases unmatched to any gene: 16. The CDR3 is 18 amino acids. As DNA, the CDR3 is TGTGCCAGCTCACCAACCCGGACTAGCCTCCCGCCCGGTGATACGCAGTATTTT. This encodes CASSPTRTSLPPGDTQYF.

The chain employs TRBV11-2 and TRBJ1-1; D is undetermined. The CDR3 has 14 residues. Trimming removed 5 bases from V and 1 base from J, with 11 bases in between. The V gene's germline CDR1 is SGHAT and CDR2 FQNNGV. CDR3 coding DNA: TGTGCCAGCAGCCCTCCGCCGAGGAACACTGAAGCTTTCTTT. Encoded protein: CASSPPPRNTEAFF. Full variable domain (rest looked up from reference TRBV11-2 and TRBJ1-1): EAGVAQSPRYKIIEKRQSVAFWCNPISGHATLYWYQQILGQGPKLLIQFQNNGVVDDSQLPKDRFSAERLKGVDSTLKIQPAKLEDSAVYLCASSPPPRNTEAFFGQGTRLTVV.

The V gene is TRBV29-1, the J gene TRBJ2-2; unclear D gene. The CDR3 contains 13 residues. CDR1 and CDR2 (germline): SQVTM, ANQGSEA. Trimming pared 6 bases from V and 7 bases from J, leaving 15 bases between. The CDR3 DNA is TGCAGCGTGGCAGAATTCGGAGTCGGGGAGCTGTTTTTT. As protein: CSVAEFGVGELFF.

This clone appeared a few times. The CDR3 sequence is CATSRSGTGNQPQHF. CDR3 nucleotides: TGTGCCACCAGCAGGTCCGGGACAGGGAATCAGCCCCAGCATTTT. The J gene is TRBJ1-5, the V gene TRBV15; 9 bases agree with TRBD1. The CDR3 length is 15 residues. V was clipped by 3 bases and J by 4 bases; unmatched bases: 4. Germline V gene sequence: CDR1 LNHNV, CDR2 YYDKDF (reference sequence).

Comments on this clone: The same CDR3 is also encoded by other DNA sequences in this sample. This sequence joins TRBV20-1 and TRBJ2-5; no reliable D call. Between the trimmed V and J ends, which lost 5 bases and 2 bases, there was a span of 3 bases. Germline loops: CDR1 DFQATT, CDR2 SNEGSKA (reference sequence). The CDR3 sequence is 10 residues long. CDR3 amino acids: CSASQETQYF. The CDR3 region has the DNA TGCAGTGCTTCGCAAGAGACCCAGTACTTC.

The gene calls are TRBV27 and TRBJ1-1; TRBD1 matches at 9 bases. The CDR3 is 15 amino acids. V gave up 5 bases and J gave up 10 bases; unmatched junction bases: 14. Germline-derived CDR1 and CDR2 are MNHEY and SMNVEV (reference sequence). CDR3 residues: CASSPAGQGPLGAFF. CDR3 nucleotides: TGTGCCAGCAGTCCAGCTGGACAGGGGCCCTTGGGAGCTTTCTTT.

This clone showed up just a few times. V gene TRBV7-2 combines with J gene TRBJ2-5, with D tentatively TRBD2 (5 bases). V lost 1 base and J lost 5, with 5 bases in between. Germline loops: CDR1 SGHTA, CDR2 FQGNSA. This CDR3 has 12 residues. The CDR3 loop is CASSLGRETQYF. As DNA, the CDR3 is TGTGCCAGCAGCTTAGGGAGGGAGACCCAGTACTTC.